This TCR beta chain was captured by sequencing in a study of brain T cells in children with intractable seizures. Study findings and constraints: Absence of clones before surgery may stem from lower sequencing depth.

Points on this clone: Its antigen remains unidentified.

The V end lost 4 bases, the J end lost 0 bases, and 14 bases lay between the germline ends. The germline V gene encodes CDR1 KGHDR and CDR2 SFDVKD. This CDR3 has 17 residues. Some clones are missing from TCRdb's copy, which holds only in-frame ones; the method was immunoSEQ multiplex PCR. Of some 64,000 clones in the sample, 90% to 96% were seen once. Only cases whose brain tissue showed the highest T cell transcript signatures were sequenced. Pre-surgery treatment included at least one anti-epileptic drug. V is TRBV24-1 and J is TRBJ2-2; tentative D call: TRBD2 (6 bases). The TCR was taken from a boy under three years old with focal cortical dysplasia and intractable seizures. Sample: peripheral blood, taken at surgery. The chain's CDR3 is CATSDFSSEANTGELFF. CDR3 bases: TGTGCCACCAGTGACTTCTCTAGCGAGGCGAACACCGGGGAGCTGTTTTTT.